What follows describes a single T cell receptor (beta chain). Antigen specificity is unknown. The CDR3 runs 13 residues. From germline, CDR1 is DFQATT and CDR2 SNEGSKA (reference sequence). V was cut by 7 bases and J by 15 bases, with 22 bases left in between. Study outcomes and limitations: Tumor Treg TCRs overlapped most with tumor naive CD4+ cells.

Semi-nested PCR with Nested Universal Primer A followed constant-region reverse priming of full-length variable regions. MiXCR was run by TCRdb on the 5' RACE reads, yielding one entry per CDR3 protein. The sample has about 62,000 distinct CDR3 sequences, around 30% seen once; the top ten hold about 2.3%. The sample consisted of tumor-infiltrating naive CD4+ T cells sorted from the breast tumor. As for subset: naive CD4+ T cells, CD4+CD45RA+CD25-. This clonotype originated in a female donor with breast cancer. This chain connects TRBV20-1 to TRBJ1-6; tentative D call: TRBD1 (5 bases). The CDR3 coding sequence is TGCAGTGTCCGGACGGGGGTAGTATCTCTCCTCCACTTT. Amino acid sequence: CSVRTGVVSLLHF.